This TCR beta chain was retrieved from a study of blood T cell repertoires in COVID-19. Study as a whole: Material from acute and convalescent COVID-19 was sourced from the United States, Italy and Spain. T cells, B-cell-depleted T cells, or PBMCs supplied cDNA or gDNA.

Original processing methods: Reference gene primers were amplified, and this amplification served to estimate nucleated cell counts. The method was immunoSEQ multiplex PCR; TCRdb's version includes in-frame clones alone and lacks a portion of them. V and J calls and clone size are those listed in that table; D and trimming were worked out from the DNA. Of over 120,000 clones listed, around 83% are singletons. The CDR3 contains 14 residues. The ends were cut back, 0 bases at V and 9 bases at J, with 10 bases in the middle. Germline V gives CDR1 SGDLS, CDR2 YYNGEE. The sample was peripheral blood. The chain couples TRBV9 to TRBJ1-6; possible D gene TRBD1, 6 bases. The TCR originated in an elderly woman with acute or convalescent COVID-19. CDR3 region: CASSVGQGSSPLHF. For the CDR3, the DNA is TGTGCCAGCAGCGTAGGCCAGGGGAGTTCACCCCTCCACTTT.